The next 32 T cell receptor beta chains were all read from a single sample in a study of neurological immune-mediated disorders. In TCRdb, the 5' RACE reads were re-called with MiXCR into one record per CDR3 protein. Altogether roughly 56,000 distinct CDR3 sequences are present, about 3.2% being singletons, with the ten largest covering about 7.1%. Input material: PBMCs. The receptors stem from an older woman with multiple sclerosis.

This clonotype was detected ten times or more. The rearrangement uses TRBV28 and TRBJ2-7; the D is unclear. Germline V lookup: CDR1 MDHEN, CDR2 SYDVKM. Trimming took off 2 bases at V and 2 bases at J, with 13 bases between the two ends. This CDR3 is 15 amino acids long. The CDR3 protein is CASSLGWLPPYEQYF. CDR3 nucleotide sequence: TGTGCCAGCAGTTTAGGGTGGCTGCCTCCCTACGAGCAGTACTTC.

This clonotype was counted ten times or more. The chain combines TRBV29-1 with TRBJ2-2, with 8 nucleotides matching TRBD1. CDR1 is SQVTM and CDR2 is ANQGSEA in the germline V gene. This CDR3 is built from 14 residues. After removal of 4 bases from V and 1 base from J, the junction contained 2 bases not matched to a gene. In DNA, the CDR3 is TGCAGCGTTGTGGGGACAGGGAACACCGGGGAGCTGTTTTTT. Its protein product is CSVVGTGNTGELFF.

In this sample, this clonotype turned up many times. This chain uses TRBV7-9 with TRBJ1-6; D uncertain. The CDR3 totals 20 residues. Per germline, CDR1 SEHNR and CDR2 FQNEAQ (reference sequence). Trimming left V 1 base short and J 3 bases short, with 22 bases between. In nucleotides, the CDR3 is TGTGCCAGCAGCTTAGAGAAACAGACGACGGAACAGAACTATAATTCACCCCTCCACTTT. This gives the protein CASSLEKQTTEQNYNSPLHF.

This clonotype was counted at least ten times. The V call is TRBV7-8, the J call TRBJ2-7; D perhaps matches TRBD1 (6 bases). The germline gives CDR1 SGHVS, CDR2 FQNEAQ. The V and J ends lost 1 base and 3 bases respectively, with 13 bases between them. CDR3 size: 15 residues. The CDR3 bases are TGTGCCAGCAGCTTAGGGCGCAGGGGCCGCTACGAGCAGTACTTC. This translates into CASSLGRRGRYEQYF.

This clonotype was detected a few times. This chain links TRBV18 with TRBJ2-1; 7 bases line up with TRBD2. Per the germline V gene, CDR1 is KGHSH and CDR2 is LQKENI. The V and J ends lost 1 base and 8 bases, in that order; junction bases with no gene match: 8. This CDR3 spans 15 amino acids. The CDR3 spells CASSPRTGGIHEQFF. The CDR3 DNA follows: TGTGCCAGCTCACCACGGACGGGGGGTATTCATGAGCAGTTCTTC.

The sample holds many counts of this clonotype. This chain connects TRBV29-1 to TRBJ2-1; D perhaps matches TRBD2 (6 bases). The CDR3 is 16 residues long. Germline V lookup: CDR1 SQVTM, CDR2 ANQGSEA. The V end lost 4 bases, the J end lost 3 bases, and 19 bases lay between the germline ends. CDR3 nucleotides: TGCAGCGTTGTAGGACCCAGGAGGGGAATCTACAATGAGCAGTTCTTC. Translated, it gives CSVVGPRRGIYNEQFF.

This clonotype came up many times. CDR3 in DNA: TGTGCCAGCAGCGTTGGCAGGGGTGAAAACAATGAGCAGTTCTTC. Its protein product is CASSVGRGENNEQFF. This chain uses TRBV9 with TRBJ2-1, with D maybe TRBD1 (6 bases). This CDR3 has 15 amino acids. Trimming shortened V by 2 bases and J by 5 bases, and 14 bases separated the two germline ends. The V gene's germline CDR1 is SGDLS and CDR2 YYNGEE. The entire variable domain, with the rest obtained from reference TRBV9 and TRBJ2-1, is as follows: DSGVTQTPKHLITATGQRVTLRCSPRSGDLSVYWYQQSLDQGLQFLIQYYNGEERAKGNILERFSAQQFPDLHSELNLSSLELGDSALYFCASSVGRGENNEQFFGPGTRLTVL.

This clonotype was observed at least ten times. The V and J genes are TRBV29-1 and TRBJ2-1; D is uncertain. This CDR3 comprises 14 residues. Trimming took off 3 bases at V and 12 bases at J, with 21 bases between the two ends. Germline CDR1 is SQVTM and CDR2 is ANQGSEA. The CDR3 sequence: CSVDEAQSSEVQFF. CDR3 DNA sequence: TGCAGCGTTGATGAGGCACAAAGTTCTGAGGTGCAGTTCTTC.

There are many counts of this clonotype. The CDR3 spells CASSSRVQGMFNTEAFF. CDR3 nucleotide sequence: TGTGCCAGCTCTTCAAGGGTTCAGGGTATGTTCAACACTGAAGCTTTCTTT. The genes are TRBV18 and TRBJ1-1; tentative D call: TRBD1 (5 bases). CDR1 KGHSH and CDR2 LQKENI come from the germline V gene. This CDR3 is 17 amino acids long. Trimming cost V 6 bases and J 2 bases, with 22 bases left between them.

In this sample, this clonotype turned up many times. The chain recombines TRBV5-1 with TRBJ2-4, with TRBD1 matching over 7 bases. V lost 4 bases and J lost 3; bases outside the gene matches: 10. The CDR3 sequence is 16 residues long. Germline CDR1 reads SGHRS; CDR2 reads YFSETQ. The DNA of the CDR3 is TGCGCCAGCAGCCTCTGGACAGGTGACCACAAAAACATTCAGTACTTC. Protein sequence: CASSLWTGDHKNIQYF.

This clonotype was seen repeatedly, ten times or more. The chain joins TRBV9 to TRBJ1-2, with D tentatively TRBD1 (6 bases). The CDR3 length is 14 residues. The germline gives CDR1 SGDLS, CDR2 YYNGEE. The V end was cut by 0 bases, the J end by 4 bases, with 10 bases between. The CDR3 coding sequence is TGTGCCAGCAGCGTAGCGGACAGTAGCTATGGCTACACCTTC. Protein sequence: CASSVADSSYGYTF.

This clonotype was seen many times. This rearrangement joins TRBV6-6 to TRBJ1-6; TRBD1 is a possible D gene (6 bases). The germline V gene encodes CDR1 MNHNY and CDR2 SVGAGI (reference sequence). The CDR3 runs 16 residues. The ends were cut back, 6 bases at V and 9 bases at J, with 21 bases in the middle. The CDR3 region has the DNA TGTGCCAGCAGAGTGGAACGCGCAGGGGCCCGTTCACCCCTCCACTTT. This gives the protein CASRVERAGARSPLHF.

This clonotype was counted at least ten times. The chain recombines TRBV6-2 or TRBV6-3 with TRBJ2-3; D might be TRBD2 (6 bases). The CDR3 is 14 residues long. From germline, CDR1 is MNHEY and CDR2 SVGEGT. Trimming removed 3 bases from V and 6 bases from J, with 13 bases in between. This chain's CDR3 is CASSYAGGRDTQYF. In DNA form, the CDR3 reads TGTGCCAGCAGTTATGCCGGGGGACGGGATACGCAGTATTTT.

The genes are TRBV5-6 and TRBJ2-1; D might be TRBD1 (6 bases). CDR1 and CDR2 from the germline V gene are SGHDT and YYEEEE. Trimming removed 1 base at V and 5 bases at J, with 13 bases between. This CDR3 region has 15 residues. The CDR3 region is CASSLSGALDNEQFF. CDR3 bases: TGTGCCAGCAGCTTGTCAGGGGCACTCGACAATGAGCAGTTCTTC.

This clonotype was counted ten times or more. The rearrangement uses TRBV5-1 and TRBJ2-7; no clear D gene. The V and J ends lost 4 bases and 6 bases respectively, with 11 bases between them. The germline CDR1 and CDR2 sequences are SGHRS and YFSETQ. The CDR3 consists of 12 residues. The CDR3 DNA reads TGCGCCAGCAGCCTGATTGATGGCGAGCAGTACTTC. Amino acids: CASSLIDGEQYF.

This clonotype was observed many times. The chain employs TRBV7-8 and TRBJ2-7; either TRBD1 or TRBD2 may fit D (6 bases each). Germline CDR1 and CDR2: SGHVS and FQNEAQ. V was shortened by 5 bases and J by 7 bases, with 24 bases between the two germline ends. This CDR3 has 16 residues. The CDR3 bases are TGTGCCAGCAGCGCTGGGAGGACATGGGGGCTCGGTGAGCAGTACTTC. Translated, it gives CASSAGRTWGLGEQYF.

This clonotype came up many times. The CDR3 DNA reads TGTGCCAGCAGCTTATACCCGCAGGGCGATGGCTACACCTTC. Its translation is CASSLYPQGDGYTF. The chain carries TRBV7-2 and TRBJ1-2; D is possibly TRBD1 (5 bases). V lost 2 bases, J lost 6 bases, and 13 bases lay in between. Germline CDR1 SGHTA, CDR2 FQGNSA. CDR3 length: 14 residues.

This clonotype was observed at least ten times. The genes are TRBV20-1 and TRBJ2-7, with 10 bases that match TRBD2. From germline, CDR1 is DFQATT and CDR2 SNEGSKA (reference sequence). The CDR3 contains 16 residues. V lost 1 base, J lost 1 base, and 7 bases stayed unmatched. CDR3 in DNA: TGCAGTGCTAGAGTCATTAGCGGGAGGTGGTCCTACGAGCAGTACTTC. Translation gives CSARVISGRWSYEQYF.

This clonotype was recorded at least ten times. The chain joins TRBV20-1 to TRBJ1-5; 9 bases line up with TRBD1. The V gene's germline CDR1 is DFQATT and CDR2 SNEGSKA (reference sequence). This CDR3 has 14 residues. The junction had 6 bases not matched to a gene; V was cut back by 4 bases and J by 5 bases. The CDR3 bases are TGCAGTGCTAAGGAGACAGGGGGTTATCAGCCCCAGCATTTT. It is translated as CSAKETGGYQPQHF.

This clonotype was found many times. The J gene is TRBJ2-3, the V gene TRBV12-3 or TRBV12-4, with 8 bases lining up with TRBD1. The CDR3 contains 12 residues. With 2 bases clipped from V and 15 bases from J, the junction kept 7 bases outside the gene matches. CDR3 coding DNA: TGTGCCAGCAGTTTACTCGAAGGACAGGGTTATTTT. Its translation is CASSLLEGQGYF.

In its sample, this clonotype was seen many times. The chain recombines TRBV29-1 with TRBJ1-1, with no clear D. CDR3 length: 13 residues. Deletions cut 4 bases from V and 6 bases from J, with 15 bases between. Germline-derived CDR1 and CDR2 are SQVTM and ANQGSEA. CDR3 in amino acids: CSVVPPRAAEAFF. CDR3 DNA sequence: TGCAGCGTTGTGCCCCCCCGGGCGGCTGAAGCTTTCTTT. Full variable domain (outside the CDR3, taken from reference TRBV29-1 and TRBJ1-1): SAVISQKPSRDICQRGTSLTIQCQVDSQVTMMFWYRQQPGQSLTLIATANQGSEATYESGFVIDKFPISRPNLTFSTLTVSNMSPEDSSIYLCSVVPPRAAEAFFGQGTRLTVV.

At least ten counts were recorded for this clonotype. The chain recombines TRBV9 with TRBJ1-1; D possibly corresponds to TRBD1 (5 bases). CDR1 and CDR2 (germline): SGDLS, YYNGEE. The V gene lost 0 bases and the J gene lost 7 bases, with 13 bases spanning the gap. CDR3 length: 14 residues. The CDR3 is CASSVVAWRGEAFF. The CDR3 DNA follows: TGTGCCAGCAGCGTAGTTGCTTGGAGGGGTGAAGCTTTCTTT.

This clonotype was recorded at least ten times. The rearrangement links TRBV16 to TRBJ1-4; 11 positions match TRBD1. CDR3 length equals 16 residues. CDR1 KGHSY and CDR2 FQNENV come from the germline V gene. Losses at the gene ends were 4 bases for V and 7 bases for J; bases not matched to a gene: 8. CDR3 protein: CASSRRTGGVGEKLFF. DNA of the CDR3: TGTGCCAGCAGCCGTCGGACAGGGGGCGTAGGTGAAAAACTGTTTTTT.

This clonotype was seen at least ten times. V gene TRBV28 combines with J gene TRBJ2-2; D is undetermined. This CDR3 has 17 residues. Trimming took 7 bases from V and 5 from J, leaving 23 bases between them. CDR1 MDHEN and CDR2 SYDVKM come from the germline V gene. This CDR3 reads CASIPPVGRERTGELFF. CDR3 sequence (DNA): TGTGCCAGCATTCCCCCCGTCGGGCGAGAGAGGACCGGGGAGCTGTTTTTT. The full variable domain, in which reference TRBV28 and TRBJ2-2 provide the parts outside the CDR3, is DVKVTQSSRYLVKRTGEKVFLECVQDMDHENMFWYRQDPGLGLRLIYFSYDVKMKEKGDIPEGYSVSREKKERFSLILESASTNQTSMYLCASIPPVGRERTGELFFGEGSRLTVL.

This clonotype has at least ten counts. The J gene is TRBJ2-4, the V gene TRBV9; 14 nucleotides match TRBD2. This CDR3 contains 22 residues. Germline V gene sequence: CDR1 SGDLS, CDR2 YYNGEE. V dropped 4 bases and J dropped 1; count of bases not matched to a gene: 19. Here the CDR3 DNA reads TGTGCCAGCAGCCCACCAGTGGGGACTAGCGGGAGCCGGCCCGATGCCAAAAACATTCAGTACTTC. This sequence encodes CASSPPVGTSGSRPDAKNIQYF.

This clonotype was recorded at least ten times. This chain joins TRBV6-5 and TRBJ2-7, with a weak D call TRBD1 (6 bases). V was clipped by 6 bases and J by 5 bases, with 20 bases between them. Germline-derived CDR1 and CDR2 are MNHEY and SVGAGI. The CDR3 runs to 15 residues. CDR3: CASRANRDPRNEQYF. The CDR3 DNA sequence: TGTGCCAGCAGGGCAAACAGGGACCCTAGGAACGAGCAGTACTTC.

This clonotype has a count of ten or more. The genes are TRBV20-1 and TRBJ2-7; D is perhaps TRBD1 or TRBD2 (5 bases each). Trimming removed 4 bases at V and 0 bases at J, with 10 bases between. The CDR3 has 13 amino acids. Germline CDR1 is DFQATT and CDR2 is SNEGSKA (reference sequence). DNA for the CDR3: TGCAGTGCTACCGGGACGGACTCCTACGAGCAGTACTTC. Protein product: CSATGTDSYEQYF.

The genes are TRBV18 and TRBJ1-3, with D possibly being TRBD1 (5 bases). Germline V gives CDR1 KGHSH, CDR2 LQKENI. This CDR3 has 16 amino acids. V lost 3 bases and J lost 4, with 16 bases in between. CDR3 bases: TGTGCCAGCTCACCCTTGGCAGGGATTTTGGGAAACACCATATATTTT. Its translation: CASSPLAGILGNTIYF.

This clonotype was observed at least ten times. For the CDR3, the DNA is TGTGCCATCAGCTACGGACAGGGGGTCACCTACGAGCAGTACTTC. Its translation: CAISYGQGVTYEQYF. V is TRBV10-3 and J is TRBJ2-7; 10 positions match TRBD1. V trimming: 6 bases; J trimming: 2 bases; junction bases outside the gene matches: 7. Germline-derived CDR1 and CDR2 are ENHRY and SYGVKD. This CDR3 region has 15 residues.

There are many counts of this clonotype. This sequence joins TRBV6-5 and TRBJ1-6; D not resolved. CDR3 length: 11 residues. Germline CDR1 MNHEY, CDR2 SVGAGI. Trimming left V 0 bases short and J 16 bases short, with 7 bases between. This CDR3 is CASSYSGQLHF. The CDR3 bases are TGTGCCAGCAGTTACTCCGGTCAGCTCCACTTT.

This clonotype was picked up many times. V is TRBV7-6 and J is TRBJ2-1; D not resolved. The CDR3 is 17 amino acids. Germline V lookup: CDR1 SGHVS, CDR2 FNYEAQ. V was clipped by 5 bases and J by 4 bases, with 21 bases between them. The chain's CDR3 is CASSELMGKAIYNEQFF. CDR3 sequence (DNA): TGTGCCAGCAGCGAGCTGATGGGCAAGGCAATTTACAATGAGCAGTTCTTC.

In its sample, this clonotype was seen many times. The gene calls are TRBV6-1 and TRBJ2-7; D uncertain. V lost 5 bases and J 3 bases, leaving 5 bases between the germline ends. Per germline, CDR1 MNHNS and CDR2 SASEGT. The CDR3 has 11 amino acids. As DNA, the CDR3 is TGTGCCAGCAGTTCCTTCTACGAGCAGTACTTC. It encodes CASSSFYEQYF.